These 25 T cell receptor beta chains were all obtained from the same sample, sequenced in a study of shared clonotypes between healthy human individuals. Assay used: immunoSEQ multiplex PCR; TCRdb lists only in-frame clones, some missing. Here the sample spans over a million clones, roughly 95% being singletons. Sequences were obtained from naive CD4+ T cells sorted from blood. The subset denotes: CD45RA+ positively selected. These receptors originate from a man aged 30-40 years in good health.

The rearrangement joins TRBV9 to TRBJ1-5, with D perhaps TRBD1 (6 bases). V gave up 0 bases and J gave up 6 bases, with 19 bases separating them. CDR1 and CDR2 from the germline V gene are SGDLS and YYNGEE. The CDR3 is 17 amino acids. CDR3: CASSVGPGVGLSQPQHF. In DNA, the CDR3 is TGTGCCAGCAGCGTAGGCCCAGGGGTAGGGTTATCTCAGCCCCAGCATTTT.

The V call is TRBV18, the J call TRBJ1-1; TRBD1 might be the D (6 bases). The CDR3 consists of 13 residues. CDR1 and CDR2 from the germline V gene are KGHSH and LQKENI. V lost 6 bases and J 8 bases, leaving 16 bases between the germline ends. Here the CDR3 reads CASSETGDGEAFF. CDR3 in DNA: TGTGCCAGCTCCGAGACAGGAGACGGGGAAGCTTTCTTT.

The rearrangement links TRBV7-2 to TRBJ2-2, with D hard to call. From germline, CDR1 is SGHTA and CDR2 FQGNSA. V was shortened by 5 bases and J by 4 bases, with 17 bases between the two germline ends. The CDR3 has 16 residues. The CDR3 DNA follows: TGTGCCAGCAGCCAAGAGCAGGTTGGACCCACCGGGGAGCTGTTTTTT. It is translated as CASSQEQVGPTGELFF.

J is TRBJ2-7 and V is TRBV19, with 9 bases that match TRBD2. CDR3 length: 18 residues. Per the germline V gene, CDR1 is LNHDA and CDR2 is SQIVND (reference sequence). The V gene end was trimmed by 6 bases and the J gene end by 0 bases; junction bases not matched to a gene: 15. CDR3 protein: CASSPQGRLAVSSYEQYF. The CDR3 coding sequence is TGTGCCAGTAGCCCCCAGGGACGACTAGCGGTGAGCTCCTACGAGCAGTACTTC.

CDR3 sequence reads: CASSELGHQMYEQYF. DNA of the CDR3: TGTGCCAGCAGTGAATTAGGACATCAGATGTACGAGCAGTACTTC. V is TRBV25-1 and J is TRBJ2-7; tentative D call: TRBD1 (5 bases). This CDR3 has 15 residues. The germline V gene encodes CDR1 MGHDK and CDR2 SYGVNS. Between the trimmed V and J ends, which lost 1 base and 4 bases, there was a span of 14 bases.

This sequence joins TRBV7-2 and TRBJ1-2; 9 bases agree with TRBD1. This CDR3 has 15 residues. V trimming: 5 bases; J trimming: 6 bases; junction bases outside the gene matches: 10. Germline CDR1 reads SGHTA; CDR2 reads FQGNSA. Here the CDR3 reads CASSLDRGMINGYTF. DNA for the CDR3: TGTGCCAGCAGCCTGGACAGGGGCATGATTAATGGCTACACCTTC.

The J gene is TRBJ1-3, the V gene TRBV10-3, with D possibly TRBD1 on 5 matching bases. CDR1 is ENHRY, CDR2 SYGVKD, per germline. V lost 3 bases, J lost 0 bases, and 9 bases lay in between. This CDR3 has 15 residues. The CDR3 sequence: CAISEDRTSGNTIYF. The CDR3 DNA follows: TGTGCCATCAGTGAAGACAGAACCTCTGGAAACACCATATATTTT.

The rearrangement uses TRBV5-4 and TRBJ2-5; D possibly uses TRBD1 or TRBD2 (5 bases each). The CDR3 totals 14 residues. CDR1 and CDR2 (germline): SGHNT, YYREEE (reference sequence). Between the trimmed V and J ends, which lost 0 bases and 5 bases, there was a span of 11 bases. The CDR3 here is CASSLVGREETQYF. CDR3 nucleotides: TGTGCCAGCAGCTTGGTAGGCAGGGAGGAGACCCAGTACTTC.

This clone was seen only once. CDR3 coding DNA: TGCGCCAGCAGTGAGTCGACAGGCGCGTGGGGTGAAGCTTTCTTT. It is translated as CASSESTGAWGEAFF. The chain couples TRBV10-2 to TRBJ1-1, with a tentative D call TRBD1 (6 bases). Trimming left V 0 bases short and J 7 bases short, with 15 bases between. The V gene's germline CDR1 is WSHSY and CDR2 SAAADI. The CDR3 has 15 amino acids.

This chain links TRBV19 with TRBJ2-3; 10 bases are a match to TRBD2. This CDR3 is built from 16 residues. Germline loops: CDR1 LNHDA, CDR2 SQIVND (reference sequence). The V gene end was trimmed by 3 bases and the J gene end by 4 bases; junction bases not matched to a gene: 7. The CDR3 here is CASSIPAGGPPDTQYF. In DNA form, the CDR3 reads TGTGCCAGTAGTATCCCAGCGGGAGGGCCCCCAGATACGCAGTATTTT.

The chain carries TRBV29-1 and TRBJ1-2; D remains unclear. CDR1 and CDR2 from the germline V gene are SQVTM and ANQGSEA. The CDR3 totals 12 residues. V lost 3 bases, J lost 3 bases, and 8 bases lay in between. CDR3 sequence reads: CSVDLSHYGYTF. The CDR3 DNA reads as TGCAGCGTTGATTTGTCACACTATGGCTACACCTTC.

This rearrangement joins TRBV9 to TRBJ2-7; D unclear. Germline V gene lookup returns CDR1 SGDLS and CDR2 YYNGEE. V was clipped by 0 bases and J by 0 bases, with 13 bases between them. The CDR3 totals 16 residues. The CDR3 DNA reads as TGTGCCAGCAGCGTAGAGGCAGGTTTTTCCTCCTACGAGCAGTACTTC. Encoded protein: CASSVEAGFSSYEQYF.

The CDR3 nucleotides are TGTGCCAGCAGTTACACTCGCAACGAAGCTTTCTTT. This sequence encodes CASSYTRNEAFF. V usage is TRBV6-5 and J usage is TRBJ1-1; D uncertain. Germline CDR1 reads MNHEY; CDR2 reads SVGAGI. Trimming took off 2 bases at V and 8 bases at J, with 9 bases between the two ends. The CDR3 is made up of 12 amino acids.

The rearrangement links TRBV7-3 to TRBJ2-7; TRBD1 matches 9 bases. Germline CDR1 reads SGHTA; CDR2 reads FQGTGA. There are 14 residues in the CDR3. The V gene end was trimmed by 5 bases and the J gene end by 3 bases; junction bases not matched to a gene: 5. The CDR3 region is CASSRQGGNYEQYF. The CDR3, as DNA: TGTGCCAGCAGCCGACAGGGGGGGAACTACGAGCAGTACTTC.

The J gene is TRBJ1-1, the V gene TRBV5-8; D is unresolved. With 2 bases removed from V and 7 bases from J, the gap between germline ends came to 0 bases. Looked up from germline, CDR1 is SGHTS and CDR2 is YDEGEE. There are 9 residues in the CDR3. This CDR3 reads CASSFEAFF. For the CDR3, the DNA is TGTGCCAGCAGCTTTGAAGCTTTCTTT.

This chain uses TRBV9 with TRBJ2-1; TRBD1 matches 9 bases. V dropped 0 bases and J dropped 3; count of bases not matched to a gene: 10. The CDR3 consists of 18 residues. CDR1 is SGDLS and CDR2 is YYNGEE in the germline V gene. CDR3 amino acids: CASSVGVGGQGDYNEQFF. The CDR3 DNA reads TGTGCCAGCAGCGTAGGGGTCGGGGGACAGGGAGACTACAATGAGCAGTTCTTC.

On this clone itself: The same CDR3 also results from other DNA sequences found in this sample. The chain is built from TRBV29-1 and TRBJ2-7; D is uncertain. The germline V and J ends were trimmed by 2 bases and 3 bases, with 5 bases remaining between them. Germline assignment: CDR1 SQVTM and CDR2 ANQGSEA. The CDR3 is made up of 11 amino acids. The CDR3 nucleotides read TGCAGCGTTGAAAACGGCTACGAGCAGTACTTC. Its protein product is CSVENGYEQYF.

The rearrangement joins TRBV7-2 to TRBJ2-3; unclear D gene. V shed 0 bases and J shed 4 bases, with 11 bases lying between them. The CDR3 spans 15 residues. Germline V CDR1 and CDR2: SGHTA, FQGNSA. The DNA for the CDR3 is TGTGCCAGCAGCTTAGCGTGGTGGGCGCCAGATACGCAGTATTTT. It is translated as CASSLAWWAPDTQYF.

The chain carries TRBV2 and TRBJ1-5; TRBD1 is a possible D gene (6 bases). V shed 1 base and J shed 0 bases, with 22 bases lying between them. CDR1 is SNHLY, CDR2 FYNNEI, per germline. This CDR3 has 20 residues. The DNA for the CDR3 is TGTGCCAGCAGTGAAGGACTCAGGGGAACGGTAGGGTATAGCAATCAGCCCCAGCATTTT. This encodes CASSEGLRGTVGYSNQPQHF.

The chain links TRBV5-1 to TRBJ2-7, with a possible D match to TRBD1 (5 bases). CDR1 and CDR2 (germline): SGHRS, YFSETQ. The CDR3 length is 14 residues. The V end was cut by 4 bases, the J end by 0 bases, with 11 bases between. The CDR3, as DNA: TGCGCCAGCAGCCACGACAGTGCCTCCTACGAGCAGTACTTC. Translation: CASSHDSASYEQYF.

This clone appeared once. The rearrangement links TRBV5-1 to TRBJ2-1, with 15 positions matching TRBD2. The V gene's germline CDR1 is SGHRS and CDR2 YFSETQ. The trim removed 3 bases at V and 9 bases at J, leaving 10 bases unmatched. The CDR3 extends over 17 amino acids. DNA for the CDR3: TGCGCCAGCAGCTCCGGACTAGCGGGAGGGCCTCGCTCTGAGCAGTTCTTC. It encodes CASSSGLAGGPRSEQFF.

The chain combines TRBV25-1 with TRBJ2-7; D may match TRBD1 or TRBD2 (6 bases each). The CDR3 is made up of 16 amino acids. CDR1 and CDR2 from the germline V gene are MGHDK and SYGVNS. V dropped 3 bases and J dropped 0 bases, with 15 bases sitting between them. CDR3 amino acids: CASSEPRGPSSYEQYF. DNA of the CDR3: TGTGCCAGCAGTGAGCCCCGGGGGCCTAGCTCCTACGAGCAGTACTTC.

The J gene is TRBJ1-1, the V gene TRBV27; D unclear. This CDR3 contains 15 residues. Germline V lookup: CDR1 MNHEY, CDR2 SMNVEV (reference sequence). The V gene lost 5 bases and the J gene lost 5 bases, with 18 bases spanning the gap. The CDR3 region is CASSEDRAPETEAFF. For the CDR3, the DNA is TGTGCCAGCAGTGAGGACCGGGCCCCGGAAACTGAAGCTTTCTTT.

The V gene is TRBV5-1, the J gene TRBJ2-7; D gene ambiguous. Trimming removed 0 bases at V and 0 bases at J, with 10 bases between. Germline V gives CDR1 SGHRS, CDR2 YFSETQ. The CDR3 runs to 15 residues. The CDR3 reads CASSLGRKGSYEQYF. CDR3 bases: TGCGCCAGCAGCTTGGGAAGGAAAGGCTCCTACGAGCAGTACTTC.

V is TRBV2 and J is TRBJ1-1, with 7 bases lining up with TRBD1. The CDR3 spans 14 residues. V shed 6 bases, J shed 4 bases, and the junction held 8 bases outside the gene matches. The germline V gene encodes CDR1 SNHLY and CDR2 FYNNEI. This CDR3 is CASSLGQIFTEAFF. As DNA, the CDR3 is TGTGCCAGCAGCTTGGGACAGATTTTCACTGAAGCTTTCTTT.